Shown below are 16 T cell receptor beta chains from a single sample sequenced in a study of blood T cell repertoires in COVID-19. Sequencing was performed with immunoSEQ multiplex PCR; in TCRdb, only in-frame clones are kept and a portion is missing. The data contain 130,000 to 150,000 clones, around nine tenths of them singletons. Specimen: peripheral blood. Every receptor here comes from a human donor in a cohort sampled during active COVID-19.

CDR3 residues: CASSRMGPSSYEQYF. CDR3 nucleotides: TGTGCCAGCAGCCGGATGGGGCCGAGCTCCTACGAGCAGTACTTC. The chain uses TRBV5-6 and TRBJ2-7; a possible D gene is TRBD1 (5 bases). Germline V gene lookup returns CDR1 SGHDT and CDR2 YYEEEE. The CDR3 extends over 15 amino acids. Trimming took 4 bases from V and 0 from J, leaving 14 bases between them.

V usage is TRBV4-3 and J usage is TRBJ2-7, with TRBD2 matching over 12 bases. In germline, CDR1 is LGHNA, CDR2 YSLEER. This CDR3 is built from 15 residues. V lost 1 base and J lost 3; bases outside the gene matches: 1. CDR3: CASSQGLAGDYEQYF. DNA of the CDR3: TGCGCCAGCAGCCAAGGACTAGCGGGGGACTACGAGCAGTACTTC.

This rearrangement joins TRBV5-1 to TRBJ2-1, with TRBD2 matching over 16 bases. CDR3 length: 15 amino acids. With V trimmed by 5 bases and J by 4 bases, 0 bases remained unmatched. The V gene's germline CDR1 is SGHRS and CDR2 YFSETQ. The CDR3 DNA reads as TGCGCCAGCAGGGGACTAGCGGGGGGGTACAATGAGCAGTTCTTC. This codes for CASRGLAGGYNEQFF.

CDR3 sequence reads: CASGRQQPSGANVLTF. In DNA form, the CDR3 reads TGTGCTAGTGGTCGACAGCAACCCTCTGGGGCCAACGTCCTGACTTTC. V is TRBV12-5 and J is TRBJ2-6; TRBD1 is a possible D gene (5 bases). Between the trimmed V and J ends, which lost 5 bases and 0 bases, there was a span of 11 bases. This CDR3 is built from 16 residues. Germline CDR1 LGHNT, CDR2 FRNRAP.

The chain couples TRBV2 to TRBJ2-5, with 8 bases that match TRBD2. Trimming cost V 7 bases and J 5 bases; bases outside gene matches: 9. Per germline, CDR1 SNHLY and CDR2 FYNNEI. CDR3 length: 14 residues. The CDR3 DNA reads TGTGCCAGCACCGGGGGGGCCTTCCGGGAGACCCAGTACTTC. This translates into CASTGGAFRETQYF.

This clone has just one count. The V call is TRBV9, the J call TRBJ2-1; possibly TRBD1 for D (6 bases). The V gene's germline CDR1 is SGDLS and CDR2 YYNGEE. The CDR3 is 14 residues long. V was trimmed by 3 bases and J by 3 bases, leaving 10 bases between them. CDR3 in amino acids: CASSAGAFYNEQFF. The CDR3 DNA follows: TGTGCCAGCAGCGCAGGGGCCTTCTACAATGAGCAGTTCTTC.

The gene calls are TRBV27 and TRBJ1-6, with 7 bases fitting TRBD1. Germline V gene data show CDR1 as MNHEY and CDR2 as SMNVEV (reference sequence). With V trimmed by 3 bases and J by 7 bases, 3 bases remained unmatched. This CDR3 spans 14 amino acids. The CDR3 nucleotides read TGTGCCAGCAGTTTTTGGGACAGAAATTCACCCCTCCACTTT. It yields the protein CASSFWDRNSPLHF.

This chain uses TRBV11-2 with TRBJ2-5; D is perhaps TRBD1 (6 bases). The CDR3 covers 17 residues. V gave up 0 bases and J gave up 0 bases, with 14 bases separating them. CDR1 SGHAT and CDR2 FQNNGV come from the germline V gene. As DNA, the CDR3 is TGTGCCAGCAGCTTAGATCAGAGGACAGCTAACCAAGAGACCCAGTACTTC. Its protein is CASSLDQRTANQETQYF.

The chain recombines TRBV12-2 with TRBJ1-5; the table calls TRBD1, which could not be checked here. TRBV12-2 is a known pseudogene. The CDR3 extends over 16 amino acids. The CDR3 loop reads CASRSPPRDSNQPQHF. The CDR3, as DNA: TGTGCAAGTCGCTCGCCCCCCAGGGATAGCAATCAGCCCCAGCATTTT.

This clone was seen once. This sequence joins TRBV5-1 and TRBJ2-2, with 9 bases fitting TRBD2. CDR3 length: 21 residues. J was trimmed by 4 bases and V by 9 bases; bases with no gene match: 28. Germline CDR1 SGHRS, CDR2 YFSETQ. The CDR3 loop reads CATLSWGVSSRGGAGTGELFF. CDR3 nucleotide sequence: TGCGCCACCCTAAGCTGGGGCGTTTCGAGTCGCGGGGGGGCCGGCACCGGGGAGCTGTTTTTT.

This clone was seen once. The chain joins TRBV2 to TRBJ1-2; D perhaps matches TRBD1 (5 bases). CDR1 and CDR2 (germline): SNHLY, FYNNEI. The CDR3 is 15 amino acids. V lost 1 base and J 2 bases, leaving 11 bases between the germline ends. For the CDR3, the DNA is TGTGCCAGCAGTGAAGGGACAACTACAAACTATGGCTACACCTTC. Amino acids: CASSEGTTTNYGYTF.

The CDR3: CASSDEGGTDTQYF. The CDR3 bases are TGTGCCAGCAGTGACGAGGGGGGCACAGATACGCAGTATTTT. This chain links TRBV2 with TRBJ2-3; perhaps TRBD1 as D (6 bases). The V gene lost 3 bases and the J gene lost 1 base, with 8 bases spanning the gap. Per germline, CDR1 SNHLY and CDR2 FYNNEI. The CDR3 has 14 amino acids.

This chain connects TRBV29-1 to TRBJ2-7; 7 bases fit TRBD1. J lost 2 bases, V lost 4 bases, and 8 bases had no gene match. Germline lookup yields CDR1 SQVTM and CDR2 ANQGSEA. This CDR3 has 14 residues. CDR3 residues: CSVGPKGATYEQYF. CDR3 coding DNA: TGCAGCGTTGGCCCTAAGGGGGCAACCTACGAGCAGTACTTC.

The chain recombines TRBV5-1 with TRBJ1-1; 8 bases line up with TRBD1. The CDR3 is 15 amino acids. V was clipped by 6 bases and J by 0 bases; unmatched bases: 7. Germline CDR1 SGHRS, CDR2 YFSETQ. The CDR3 reads CASTLGQDMNTEAFF. CDR3 sequence (DNA): TGCGCCAGCACCCTGGGACAGGATATGAACACTGAAGCTTTCTTT.

The gene calls are TRBV7-9 and TRBJ1-1; 10 positions agree with TRBD1. There are 14 residues in the CDR3. V lost 5 bases, J lost 11 bases, and 11 bases stayed unmatched. The germline V gene encodes CDR1 SEHNR and CDR2 FQNEAQ (reference sequence). CDR3 protein: CASSEPGQGRDAFF. The CDR3, as DNA: TGTGCCAGCAGCGAGCCGGGACAGGGGAGGGATGCTTTCTTT. Full variable domain (remainder filled in from reference TRBV7-9 and TRBJ1-1): DTGVSQNPRHKITKRGQNVTFRCDPISEHNRLYWYRQTLGQGPEFLTYFQNEAQLEKSRLLSDRFSAERPKGSFSTLEIQRTEQGDSAMYLCASSEPGQGRDAFFGQGTRLTVV.

The chain is built from TRBV19 and TRBJ2-2, with 11 bases that match TRBD1. The CDR3 totals 14 residues. Trimming took 3 bases from V and 6 from J; bases not matched to a gene: 0. Germline assignment: CDR1 LNHDA and CDR2 SQIVND (reference sequence). The CDR3 nucleotides read TGTGCCAGTAGTATGGGACAGGGGGCCGGGGAGCTGTTTTTT. Its translation is CASSMGQGAGELFF. Combining the CDR3 with reference TRBV19 and TRBJ2-2 gives the whole variable domain DGGITQSPKYLFRKEGQNVTLSCEQNLNHDAMYWYRQDPGQGLRLIYYSQIVNDFQKGDIAEGYSVSREKKESFPLTVTSAQKNPTAFYLCASSMGQGAGELFFGEGSRLTVL.